One sample yielded the 5 T cell receptor beta chains listed below, sequenced in a study of T-cell reconstitution after alpha-beta-depleted transplantation in children. A library of TCRbeta sequences, prepared with unique molecular identifiers, was generated. MiXCR was run by TCRdb on the PCR reads, yielding one entry per CDR3 protein. The sample records around 450,000 distinct CDR3 sequences, around 16% being singletons. The specimen was PBMCs, mostly from graft donor cells, collected 360 days after TCRalphabeta/CD19-depleted stem cell transplant. These TCRs come from a boy younger than two who had a stem cell transplant for Wiskott-Aldrich syndrome, so the T cells may come from the graft donor.

This clonotype was seen more than once but under ten times. V and J are TRBV5-1 and TRBJ2-2, with 11 bases lining up with TRBD1. Germline V CDR1 and CDR2: SGHRS, YFSETQ. With 1 base clipped from V and 10 bases from J, the junction kept 9 bases outside the gene matches. The CDR3 runs to 16 residues. CDR3 DNA sequence: TGCGCCAGCAGCTTGACCTCCGGGACAGGGGGTTCGGAGCTGTTTTTT. Its protein product is CASSLTSGTGGSELFF.

This clonotype showed up just a few times. The V gene is TRBV12-3 or TRBV12-4, the J gene TRBJ2-7; D not certain. This CDR3 is 13 amino acids long. With 3 bases removed from V and 0 bases from J, the gap between germline ends came to 6 bases. CDR3 nucleotides: TGTGCCAGCAGTTTCAAGGCCTCCTACGAGCAGTACTTC. Translating gives CASSFKASYEQYF.

There are a few counts of this clonotype. The chain links TRBV28 to TRBJ2-5; TRBD2 aligns across 11 bases. The V and J ends lost 3 bases and 4 bases, in that order; junction bases with no gene match: 7. Germline V gene data show CDR1 as MDHEN and CDR2 as SYDVKM. This CDR3 contains 16 residues. In nucleotides, the CDR3 is TGTGCCAGCAGTTTCTTGGAGACTAGCGGGATAGAGACCCAGTACTTC. Amino acid sequence: CASSFLETSGIETQYF.

J is TRBJ2-7 and V is TRBV30; D gene uncertain. Trimming removed 4 bases from V and 3 bases from J, with 19 bases in between. This CDR3 has 15 amino acids. From germline, CDR1 is GTSNPN and CDR2 SVGIG (reference sequence). The CDR3, as DNA: TGTGCCTGGACCCCCAGAGGCAGGCCTCTCTACGAGCAGTACTTC. This translates into CAWTPRGRPLYEQYF.

This chain joins TRBV12-3 or TRBV12-4 and TRBJ2-7; D call uncertain. Trimming left V 3 bases short and J 6 bases short, with 18 bases between. The CDR3 sequence is 15 residues long. DNA for the CDR3: TGTGCCAGCAGTTTCCCCGGAGCCGCCTCAGGCGAGCAGTACTTC. It encodes CASSFPGAASGEQYF.